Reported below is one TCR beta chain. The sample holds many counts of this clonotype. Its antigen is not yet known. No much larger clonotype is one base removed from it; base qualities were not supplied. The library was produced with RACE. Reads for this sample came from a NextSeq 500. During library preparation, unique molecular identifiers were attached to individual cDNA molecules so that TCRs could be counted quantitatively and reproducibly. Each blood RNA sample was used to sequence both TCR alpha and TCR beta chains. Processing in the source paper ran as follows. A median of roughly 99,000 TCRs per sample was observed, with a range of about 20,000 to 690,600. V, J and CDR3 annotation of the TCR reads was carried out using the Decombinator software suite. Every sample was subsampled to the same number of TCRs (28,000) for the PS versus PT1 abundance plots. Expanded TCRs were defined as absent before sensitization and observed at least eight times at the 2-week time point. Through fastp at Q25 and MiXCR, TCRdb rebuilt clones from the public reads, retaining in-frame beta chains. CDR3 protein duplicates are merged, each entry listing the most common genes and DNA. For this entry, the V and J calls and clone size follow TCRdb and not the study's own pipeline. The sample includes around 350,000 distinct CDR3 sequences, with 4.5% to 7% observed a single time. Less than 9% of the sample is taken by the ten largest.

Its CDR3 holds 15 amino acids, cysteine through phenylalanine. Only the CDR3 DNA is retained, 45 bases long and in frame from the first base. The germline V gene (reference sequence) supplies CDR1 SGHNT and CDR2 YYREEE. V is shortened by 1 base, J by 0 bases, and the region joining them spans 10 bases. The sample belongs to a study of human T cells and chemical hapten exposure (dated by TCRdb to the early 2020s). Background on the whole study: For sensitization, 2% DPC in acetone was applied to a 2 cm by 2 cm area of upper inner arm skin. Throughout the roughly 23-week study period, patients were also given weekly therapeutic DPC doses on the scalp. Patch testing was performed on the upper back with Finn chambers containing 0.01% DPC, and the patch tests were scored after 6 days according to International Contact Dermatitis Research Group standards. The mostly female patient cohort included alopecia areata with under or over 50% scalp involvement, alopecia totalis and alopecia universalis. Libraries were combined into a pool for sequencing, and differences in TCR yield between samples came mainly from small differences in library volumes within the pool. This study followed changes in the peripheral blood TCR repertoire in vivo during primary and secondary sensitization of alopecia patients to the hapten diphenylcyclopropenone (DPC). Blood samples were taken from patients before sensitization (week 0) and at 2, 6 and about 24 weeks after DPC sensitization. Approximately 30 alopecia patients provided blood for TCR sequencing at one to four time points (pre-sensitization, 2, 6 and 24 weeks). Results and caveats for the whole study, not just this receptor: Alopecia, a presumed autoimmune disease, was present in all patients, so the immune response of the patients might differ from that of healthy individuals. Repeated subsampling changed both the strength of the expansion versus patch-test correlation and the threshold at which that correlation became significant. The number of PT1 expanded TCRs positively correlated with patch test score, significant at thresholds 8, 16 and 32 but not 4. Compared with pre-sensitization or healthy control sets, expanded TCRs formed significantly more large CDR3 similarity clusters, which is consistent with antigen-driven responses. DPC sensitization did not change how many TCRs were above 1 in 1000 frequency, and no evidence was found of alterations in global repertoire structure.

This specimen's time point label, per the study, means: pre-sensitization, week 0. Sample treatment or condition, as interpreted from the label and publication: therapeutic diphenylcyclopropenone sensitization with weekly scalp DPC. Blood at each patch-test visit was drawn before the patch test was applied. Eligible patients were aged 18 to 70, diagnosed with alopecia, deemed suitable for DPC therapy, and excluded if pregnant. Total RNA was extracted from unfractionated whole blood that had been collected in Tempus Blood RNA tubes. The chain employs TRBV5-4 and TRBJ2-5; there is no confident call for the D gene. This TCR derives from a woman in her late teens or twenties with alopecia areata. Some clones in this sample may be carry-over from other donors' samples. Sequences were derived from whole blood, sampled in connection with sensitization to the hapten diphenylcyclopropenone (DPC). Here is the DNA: TGTGCCAGCAGCTTGTCTGCAGAAGACCAAGAGACCCAGTACTTC. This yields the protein CASSLSAEDQETQYF.